This T cell receptor (beta chain) was captured in a study of neurological immune-mediated disorders. Time point denoted: longitudinal time-point 2. From 2 million PBMCs stored at -80 C, the unsorted libraries were generated. Study outcomes and limitations: Expanded clones shared no CDR3 amino acid sequences across subjects, suggesting private repertoires in all groups.

This clonotype appeared many times. Antigen: not known. Germline CDR1 is SGHRS and CDR2 is YFSETQ. CDR3 size: 15 residues. Trimming shortened V by 0 bases and J by 1 base, and 9 bases separated the two germline ends. The method for making cDNA was 5'RACE, and it used 10-nucleotide random UMIs. TCRdb fed the 5' RACE reads into MiXCR, producing one record per CDR3 protein. The data hold approximately 89,000 distinct CDR3 sequences, with roughly an eighth observed a single time. This clonotype was sampled from a female donor with HTLV-1-associated myelopathy (HAM/TSP). The chain is built from TRBV5-1 and TRBJ2-3; D call uncertain. The sequencing sample was made of PBMCs. CDR3: CASSLGRLRTDTQYF. The DNA of the CDR3 is TGCGCCAGCAGCTTGGGACGGCTCCGCACAGATACGCAGTATTTT. Drawing the rest from reference TRBV5-1 and TRBJ2-3, the complete variable domain is KAGVTQTPRYLIKTRGQQVTLSCSPISGHRSVSWYQQTPGQGLQFLFEYFSETQRNKGNFPGRFSGRQFSNSRSEMNVSTLELGDSALYLCASSLGRLRTDTQYFGPGTRLTVL.